This TCR beta chain was sequenced in a study of early T cells in non-severe SARS-CoV-2 infection. This CDR3 spans 16 amino acids. Germline CDR1 is ENHRY and CDR2 is SYGVKD. V lost 3 bases, J lost 0 bases, and 11 bases lay in between. This clonotype was observed many times. Each single cDNA molecule received a unique molecular identifier. TCRdb reprocessed the 5' RACE reads with MiXCR, giving one entry per CDR3 protein. The table has tens of thousands of distinct CDR3 sequences, roughly 9.9% seen once. The chain joins TRBV10-3 to TRBJ2-2; weak D call: TRBD1 (5 bases). This TCR was sampled from an adult who was a healthcare worker with PCR-confirmed SARS-CoV-2 infection or an uninfected control (not recorded which). The sequenced sample consisted of whole blood. The chain's CDR3 is CAISERGLTNTGELFF. The CDR3 DNA follows: TGTGCCATCAGTGAAAGGGGTTTGACGAACACCGGGGAGCTGTTTTTT.